The 5 T cell receptor beta chains given below trace back to one sample, sequenced in a study of OX40 agonist ivuxolimab in advanced cancers. The method was immunoSEQ multiplex PCR; TCRdb's version includes in-frame clones alone and lacks a portion of them. Altogether tens of thousands of clones are present, roughly 85% being singletons, with the ten largest covering about 14%. Source: CD4+ or CD8+ T cells sorted from blood, taken in a trial of the OX40 agonist ivuxolimab. All receptors derive from an adult with an advanced solid tumor such as melanoma, head and neck, liver or kidney cancer.

This sequence joins TRBV30 and TRBJ2-7, with 7 positions matching TRBD1. This CDR3 has 15 amino acids. CDR1 and CDR2 (germline): GTSNPN, SVGIG (reference sequence). V lost 4 bases and J lost 0; bases outside the gene matches: 9. In nucleotides, the CDR3 is TGTGCCTGGACCCAAGGAAGGGGGCTCTCCTACGAGCAGTACTTC. Amino acid sequence: CAWTQGRGLSYEQYF.

This clone was seen only a few times. This rearrangement joins TRBV7-2 to TRBJ1-1; no clear D gene. Per the germline V gene, CDR1 is SGHTA and CDR2 is FQGNSA. V lost 3 bases to trimming and J lost 5 bases, with 7 bases between them. The CDR3 spans 12 residues. The CDR3 DNA reads TGTGCCAGCAGCTTTGTAGTGACTGAAGCTTTCTTT. Protein product: CASSFVVTEAFF.

This chain uses TRBV4-3 with TRBJ1-2, with TRBD1 identical over 7 bases. This CDR3 contains 14 residues. The germline CDR1 and CDR2 sequences are LGHNA and YSLEER. Trimming at V came to 4 bases and at J to 2 bases, leaving 4 bases not matched to a gene. DNA for the CDR3: TGCGCCAGCAGCCCTGGACAGGCAAACTATGGCTACACCTTC. The encoded protein is CASSPGQANYGYTF.

The genes are TRBV14 and TRBJ2-1; TRBD1 agrees at 8 bases. V was clipped by 0 bases and J by 4 bases; unmatched bases: 8. CDR3 length: 17 residues. Germline CDR1 and CDR2: SGHDN and FVKESK. The CDR3 coding sequence is TGTGCCAGCAGCCAAGATCGGAGACAGGGGACTTACAATGAGCAGTTCTTC. Protein product: CASSQDRRQGTYNEQFF.

The chain links TRBV6-6 to TRBJ2-1; TRBD2 agrees at 8 bases. Losses at the gene ends were 2 bases for V and 13 bases for J; bases not matched to a gene: 4. There are 12 residues in the CDR3. The V gene's germline CDR1 is MNHNY and CDR2 SVGAGI (reference sequence). DNA for the CDR3: TGTGCCAGCAGTTACACAGCGGGGGAACAGTTCTTC. It codes for CASSYTAGEQFF.